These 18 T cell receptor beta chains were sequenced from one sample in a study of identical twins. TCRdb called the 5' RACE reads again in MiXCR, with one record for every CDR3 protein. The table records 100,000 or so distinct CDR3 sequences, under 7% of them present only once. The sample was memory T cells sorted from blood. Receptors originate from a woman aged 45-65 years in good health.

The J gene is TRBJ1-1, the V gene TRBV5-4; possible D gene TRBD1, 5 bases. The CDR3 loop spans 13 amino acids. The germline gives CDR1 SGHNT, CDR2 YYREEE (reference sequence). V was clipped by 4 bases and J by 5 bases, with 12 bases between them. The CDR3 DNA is TGTGCCAGCAGCAAGGGACGGGGAACTGAAGCTTTCTTT. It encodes CASSKGRGTEAFF.

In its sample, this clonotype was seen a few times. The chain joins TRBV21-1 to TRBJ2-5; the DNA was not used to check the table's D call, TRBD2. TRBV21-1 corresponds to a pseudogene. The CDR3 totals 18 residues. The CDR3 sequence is CASSKGIRLAGEWETQYF. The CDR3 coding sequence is TGTGCCAGCAGCAAAGGGATTCGACTAGCGGGAGAGTGGGAGACCCAGTACTTC.

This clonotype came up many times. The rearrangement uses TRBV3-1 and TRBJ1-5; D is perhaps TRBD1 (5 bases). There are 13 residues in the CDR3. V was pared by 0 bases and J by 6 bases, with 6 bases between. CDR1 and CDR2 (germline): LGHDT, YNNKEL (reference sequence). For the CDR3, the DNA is TGTGCCAGCAGCCAAGACCAGGGTCAGCCCCAGCATTTT. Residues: CASSQDQGQPQHF. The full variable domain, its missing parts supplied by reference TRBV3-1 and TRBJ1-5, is DTAVSQTPKYLVTQMGNDKSIKCEQNLGHDTMYWYKQDSKKFLKIMFSYNNKELIINETVPNRFSPKSPDKAHLNLHINSLELGDSAVYFCASSQDQGQPQHFGDGTRLSIL.

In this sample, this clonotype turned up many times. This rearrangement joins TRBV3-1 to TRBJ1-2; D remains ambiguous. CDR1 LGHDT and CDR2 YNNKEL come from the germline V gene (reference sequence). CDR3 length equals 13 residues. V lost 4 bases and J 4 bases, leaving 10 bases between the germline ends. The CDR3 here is CASSPELLYGYTF. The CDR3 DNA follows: TGTGCCAGCAGCCCGGAACTACTCTATGGCTACACCTTC.

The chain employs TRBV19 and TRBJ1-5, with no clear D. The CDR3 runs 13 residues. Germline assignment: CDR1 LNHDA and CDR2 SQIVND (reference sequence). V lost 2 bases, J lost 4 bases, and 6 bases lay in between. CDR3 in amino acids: CASSIIGNQPQHF. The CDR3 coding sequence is TGTGCCAGTAGTATAATCGGGAATCAGCCCCAGCATTTT. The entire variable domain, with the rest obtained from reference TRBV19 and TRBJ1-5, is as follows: DGGITQSPKYLFRKEGQNVTLSCEQNLNHDAMYWYRQDPGQGLRLIYYSQIVNDFQKGDIAEGYSVSREKKESFPLTVTSAQKNPTAFYLCASSIIGNQPQHFGDGTRLSIL.

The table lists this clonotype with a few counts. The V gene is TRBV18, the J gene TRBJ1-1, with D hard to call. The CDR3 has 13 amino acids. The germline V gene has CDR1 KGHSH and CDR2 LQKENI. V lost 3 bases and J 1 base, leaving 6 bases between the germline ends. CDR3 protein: CASSPSGNTEAFF. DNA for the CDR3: TGTGCCAGCTCACCGTCAGGGAACACTGAAGCTTTCTTT.

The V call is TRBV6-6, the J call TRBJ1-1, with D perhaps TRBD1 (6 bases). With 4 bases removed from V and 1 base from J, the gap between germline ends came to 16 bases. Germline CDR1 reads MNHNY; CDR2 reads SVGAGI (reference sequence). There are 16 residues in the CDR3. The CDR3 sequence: CASSWGGGAKNTEAFF. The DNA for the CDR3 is TGTGCCAGCAGTTGGGGCGGGGGCGCAAAGAACACTGAAGCTTTCTTT.

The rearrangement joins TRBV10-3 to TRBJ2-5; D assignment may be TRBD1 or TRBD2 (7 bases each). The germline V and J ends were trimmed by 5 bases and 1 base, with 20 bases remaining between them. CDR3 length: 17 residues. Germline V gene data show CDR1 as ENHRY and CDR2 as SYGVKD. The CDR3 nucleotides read TGTGCCATCAGTTCCCCAGGGGGGGGACAGCGCCAAGAGACCCAGTACTTC. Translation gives CAISSPGGGQRQETQYF.

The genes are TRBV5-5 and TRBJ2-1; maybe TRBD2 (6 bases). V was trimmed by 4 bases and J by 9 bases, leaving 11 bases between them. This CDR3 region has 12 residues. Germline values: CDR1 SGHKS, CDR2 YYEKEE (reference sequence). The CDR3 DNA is TGTGCCAGCAGCACGCTAGCGAGTGAGCAGTTCTTC. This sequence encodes CASSTLASEQFF.

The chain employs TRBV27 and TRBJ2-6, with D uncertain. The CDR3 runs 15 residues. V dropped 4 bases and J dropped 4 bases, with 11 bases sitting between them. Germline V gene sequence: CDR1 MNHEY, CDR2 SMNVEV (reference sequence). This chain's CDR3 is CASSSTVTGANVLTF. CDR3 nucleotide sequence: TGTGCCAGCAGTTCAACAGTAACCGGGGCCAACGTCCTGACTTTC.

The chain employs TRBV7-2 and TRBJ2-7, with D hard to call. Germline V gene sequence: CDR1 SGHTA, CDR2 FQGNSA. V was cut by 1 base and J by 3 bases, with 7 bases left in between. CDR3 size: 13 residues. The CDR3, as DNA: TGTGCCAGCAGCTTAGATGGATTCTACGAGCAGTACTTC. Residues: CASSLDGFYEQYF.

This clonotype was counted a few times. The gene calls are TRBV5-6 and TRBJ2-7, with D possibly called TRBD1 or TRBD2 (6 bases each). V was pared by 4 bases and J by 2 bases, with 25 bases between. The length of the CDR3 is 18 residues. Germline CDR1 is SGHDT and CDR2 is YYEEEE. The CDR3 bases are TGTGCCAGCAGCCCTACTCCCTCCCCCGGGGGCAGGACCTACGAGCAGTACTTC. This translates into CASSPTPSPGGRTYEQYF.

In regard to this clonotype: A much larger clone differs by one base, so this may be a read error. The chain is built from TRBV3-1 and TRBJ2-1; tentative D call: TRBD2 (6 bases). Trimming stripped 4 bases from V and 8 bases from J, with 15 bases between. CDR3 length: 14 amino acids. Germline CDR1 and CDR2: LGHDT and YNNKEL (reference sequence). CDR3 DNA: TGTGCCAGCAGCCTTAGCGGAGGGACCCATGAGCAGTTCTTC. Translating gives CASSLSGGTHEQFF.

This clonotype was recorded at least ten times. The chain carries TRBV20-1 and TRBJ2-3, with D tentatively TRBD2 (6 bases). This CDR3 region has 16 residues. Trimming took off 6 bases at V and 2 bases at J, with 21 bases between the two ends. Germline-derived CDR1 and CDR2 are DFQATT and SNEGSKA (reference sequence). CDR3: CSATTPSEGSTDTQYF. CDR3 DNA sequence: TGCAGTGCCACCACCCCTTCGGAGGGATCCACAGATACGCAGTATTTT.

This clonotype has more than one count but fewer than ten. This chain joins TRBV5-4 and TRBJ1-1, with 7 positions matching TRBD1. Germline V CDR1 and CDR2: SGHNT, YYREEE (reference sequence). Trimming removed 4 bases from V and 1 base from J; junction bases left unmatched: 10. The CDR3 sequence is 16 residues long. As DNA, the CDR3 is TGTGCCAGCAGCAGGGGGGGGGACAGATCGAACACTGAAGCTTTCTTT. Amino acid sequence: CASSRGGDRSNTEAFF.

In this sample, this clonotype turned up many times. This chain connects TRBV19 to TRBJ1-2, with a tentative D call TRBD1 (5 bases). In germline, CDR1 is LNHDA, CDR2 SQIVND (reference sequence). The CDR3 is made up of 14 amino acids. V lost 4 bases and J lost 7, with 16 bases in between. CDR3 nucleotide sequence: TGTGCCAGTAGTACCGGGACGGACTCTTTTGGCTACACCTTC. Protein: CASSTGTDSFGYTF.

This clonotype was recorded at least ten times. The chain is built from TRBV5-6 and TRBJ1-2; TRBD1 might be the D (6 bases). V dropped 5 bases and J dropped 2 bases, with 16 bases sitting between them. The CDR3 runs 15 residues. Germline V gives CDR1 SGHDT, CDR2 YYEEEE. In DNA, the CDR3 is TGTGCCAGCAGATCGTTAATTGACAGGAACTATGGCTACACCTTC. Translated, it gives CASRSLIDRNYGYTF.

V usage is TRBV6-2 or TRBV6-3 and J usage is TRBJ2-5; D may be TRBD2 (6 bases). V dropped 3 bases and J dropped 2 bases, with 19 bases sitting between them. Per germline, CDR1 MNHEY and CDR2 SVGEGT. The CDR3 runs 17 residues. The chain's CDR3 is CASSYSVATSLQETQYF. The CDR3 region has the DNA TGTGCCAGCAGTTATTCTGTCGCGACTAGTCTACAAGAGACCCAGTACTTC.